Shown below are 32 T cell receptor beta chains from a single sample sequenced in a study of T cell responses to AZD1222 COVID-19 vaccine (dated by TCRdb to the early 2020s). The library was obtained by the immunoSEQ multiplex PCR assay. TCRdb took this table from immuneACCESS and kept in-frame rearrangements with V and J called. Such tables lack part of the clones; where checked against another copy, unresolved V genes explain under half of the gap, and the rest is unexplained. Across this sample there are 180,000 or so clones, with around 90% seen only once. The ten biggest clones cover more than 1.5% of the sample. The sample's time point label, in plain terms: about 28 days (+/-7) after the second vaccine dose. The source was peripheral blood, collected 28 days after the second AZD1222 dose. The receptors were gathered from an adult who received the AZD1222 COVID-19 vaccine.

The rearrangement links TRBV6-4 to TRBJ1-5, with unresolved D. Trimming shortened V by 10 bases and J by 7 bases, and 14 bases separated the two germline ends. Germline V gives CDR1 MRHNA, CDR2 SNTAGT. This CDR3 region has 12 residues. CDR3 bases: TGTGCCACCCCTTGGACCGCCCAGCCCCAGCATTTT. Translated, it gives CATPWTAQPQHF.

A single count supports this clone. The chain employs TRBV6-6 and TRBJ1-3, with TRBD1 identical over 7 bases. CDR1 and CDR2 from the germline V gene are MNHNY and SVGAGI (reference sequence). V lost 2 bases to trimming and J lost 1 base; unmatched junction nucleotides: 5. CDR3 length: 16 amino acids. The DNA of the CDR3 is TGTGCCAGCAGTTACCCCCACAGGGGTTCTGGAAACACCATATATTTT. This sequence encodes CASSYPHRGSGNTIYF.

The chain employs TRBV3-1 (or the pseudogene TRBV3-2) and TRBJ1-4; 7 bases are shared with TRBD1. The CDR3 covers 19 residues. The junction had 17 bases not matched to a gene; V was cut back by 2 bases and J by 5 bases. Per germline, CDR1 LGHDT and CDR2 YNNKEL (reference sequence). The CDR3 here is CASSQTGAFFRGGNEKLFF. CDR3 DNA: TGTGCCAGCAGCCAAACCGGGGCTTTCTTCAGGGGGGGAAATGAAAAACTGTTTTTT.

This clone was picked up one time. The chain joins TRBV19 to TRBJ1-1; the match to TRBD1 covers 7 bases. Germline trimming cut 7 bases from V and 4 bases from J; bases unmatched to any gene: 9. This CDR3 comprises 14 residues. Germline lookup yields CDR1 LNHDA and CDR2 SQIVND (reference sequence). In nucleotides, the CDR3 is TGTGCCAGTATCCGGGCAGAGGGGGCCACTGAAGCTTTCTTT. As protein: CASIRAEGATEAFF.

J is TRBJ2-1 and V is TRBV6-1; D is ambiguous. There are 14 residues in the CDR3. Per germline, CDR1 MNHNS and CDR2 SASEGT. V was shortened by 1 base and J by 5 bases, with 9 bases between the two germline ends. CDR3 coding DNA: TGTGCCAGCAGTGAAGAACTGGTAAACAATGAGCAGTTCTTC. Translation gives CASSEELVNNEQFF.

This clone was seen only once. Written as DNA, the CDR3 is TGTGCCAGCAGTGAATTGAACAGATATTCTAACTATGGCTACACCTTC. Translated, it gives CASSELNRYSNYGYTF. The gene calls are TRBV6-1 and TRBJ1-2; D is ambiguous. The CDR3 length is 16 residues. CDR1 is MNHNS and CDR2 is SASEGT in the germline V gene. Trimming took off 2 bases at V and 0 bases at J, with 13 bases between the two ends.

This clone was seen just once. The gene calls are TRBV29-1 and TRBJ2-3, with 10 bases lining up with TRBD2. J gave up 2 bases and V 1 base, and 3 bases lay outside the gene matches. The CDR3 sequence is 15 residues long. The germline gives CDR1 SQVTM, CDR2 ANQGSEA. CDR3 sequence (DNA): TGCAGCGTTGAAGGAGCGGGAGGGATCACAGATACGCAGTATTTT. Protein sequence: CSVEGAGGITDTQYF.

This sequence joins TRBV3-1 (or the pseudogene TRBV3-2) and TRBJ2-3; D possibly matches TRBD1 or TRBD2 (5 bases each). The CDR3 has 15 amino acids. The germline gives CDR1 LGHDT, CDR2 YNNKEL (reference sequence). Trimming cost V 4 bases and J 1 base, with 12 bases left between them. The CDR3 DNA reads as TGTGCCAGCAGCCGTCCGGGACCAGGCACAGATACGCAGTATTTT. This codes for CASSRPGPGTDTQYF.

This CDR3 reads CASRHGGASSKLFF. CDR3 coding DNA: TGTGCCAGCAGGCATGGGGGGGCTTCGTCGAAACTGTTTTTT. The chain is built from TRBV28 and TRBJ1-4; D perhaps matches TRBD1 (6 bases). CDR1 and CDR2 from the germline V gene are MDHEN and SYDVKM. The CDR3 is 14 residues long. V shed 6 bases and J shed 11 bases, with 19 bases lying between them. Complete variable domain (other parts from reference TRBV28 and TRBJ1-4): DVKVTQSSRYLVKRTGEKVFLECVQDMDHENMFWYRQDPGLGLRLIYFSYDVKMKEKGDIPEGYSVSREKKERFSLILESASTNQTSMYLCASRHGGASSKLFFGSGTQLSVL.

The rearrangement links TRBV2 to TRBJ1-1, with 7 bases that match TRBD1. CDR1 is SNHLY, CDR2 FYNNEI, per germline. The CDR3 sequence is 14 residues long. With V trimmed by 6 bases and J by 1 base, 5 bases remained unmatched. This chain's CDR3 is CASRIRTGNTEAFF. The DNA for the CDR3 is TGTGCCAGCAGGATCAGGACAGGGAACACTGAAGCTTTCTTT.

J is TRBJ2-2 and V is TRBV7-3; D is unresolved. The germline CDR1 and CDR2 sequences are SGHTA and FQGTGA. The V gene lost 4 bases and the J gene lost 5 bases, with 8 bases spanning the gap. The length of the CDR3 is 13 residues. CDR3 DNA: TGTGCCAGCAGCTCCCAGGTTACCGGGGAGCTGTTTTTT. Encoded protein: CASSSQVTGELFF.

The gene calls are TRBV5-5 and TRBJ1-6; D unclear. The CDR3 contains 13 residues. The V gene lost 1 base and the J gene lost 7 bases, with 6 bases spanning the gap. Germline-derived CDR1 and CDR2 are SGHKS and YYEKEE (reference sequence). In nucleotides, the CDR3 is TGTGCCAGCAGCTTGTCGGGGAATTCACCCCTCCACTTT. Encoded protein: CASSLSGNSPLHF.

This chain links TRBV10-3 with TRBJ1-1; 8 bases agree with TRBD1. This CDR3 comprises 14 residues. Unmatched junction bases numbered 6, after V lost 5 bases and J lost 4 bases. The germline V gene encodes CDR1 ENHRY and CDR2 SYGVKD. The CDR3 spells CAISTGGSSTEAFF. CDR3 nucleotide sequence: TGTGCCATCAGTACAGGGGGATCGAGCACTGAAGCTTTCTTT.

The sample holds one count of this clone. The J gene is TRBJ1-2, the V gene TRBV6-4; D is possibly TRBD1 (5 bases). Germline V gives CDR1 MRHNA, CDR2 SNTAGT. Trimming shortened V by 5 bases and J by 8 bases, and 18 bases separated the two germline ends. CDR3 length: 14 amino acids. The CDR3 sequence is CASSRDGLGGGYTF. CDR3 DNA sequence: TGTGCCAGCAGTAGGGACGGACTCGGTGGGGGCTACACCTTC.

The genes are TRBV27 and TRBJ1-5; D might be TRBD1 (5 bases). Deletions cut 6 bases from V and 2 bases from J, with 17 bases between. Germline V gene data show CDR1 as MNHEY and CDR2 as SMNVEV (reference sequence). The CDR3 sequence is 16 residues long. CDR3 loop: CASSSLDSWGNQPQHF. DNA of the CDR3: TGTGCCAGCAGCTCCCTCGACAGTTGGGGCAATCAGCCCCAGCATTTT.

This clone was recorded only once. The chain couples TRBV6-5 to TRBJ1-1, with a tentative D call TRBD1 (6 bases). CDR1 and CDR2 from the germline V gene are MNHEY and SVGAGI. This CDR3 has 15 residues. V was clipped by 2 bases and J by 4 bases, with 14 bases between them. CDR3 protein: CASSYVFRGSTEAFF. The CDR3 DNA follows: TGTGCCAGCAGTTACGTTTTCAGGGGTAGCACTGAAGCTTTCTTT.

The chain couples TRBV19 to TRBJ2-1; 8 nucleotides match TRBD2. CDR1 LNHDA and CDR2 SQIVND come from the germline V gene (reference sequence). V dropped 3 bases and J dropped 8; count of bases not matched to a gene: 6. This CDR3 is built from 14 residues. For the CDR3, the DNA is TGTGCCAGTAGTATTCGGCGGGAGGCCGATGAGCAGTTCTTC. Translation: CASSIRREADEQFF.

This chain joins TRBV18 and TRBJ2-1; D gene unclear. CDR1 is KGHSH, CDR2 LQKENI, per germline. The CDR3 runs to 15 residues. Trimming cost V 1 base and J 9 bases, with 16 bases left between them. The CDR3: CASSPLGIRLPEQFF. Written as DNA, the CDR3 is TGTGCCAGCTCACCACTGGGGATCAGACTGCCTGAGCAGTTCTTC.

The chain links TRBV6-6 to TRBJ2-5, with 7 positions matching TRBD1. The CDR3 is 15 amino acids. The trim removed 6 bases at V and 7 bases at J, leaving 14 bases unmatched. Germline CDR1 is MNHNY and CDR2 is SVGAGI (reference sequence). Written as DNA, the CDR3 is TGTGCCAGCAGCCACCACGCCGACAGGGTAGGGACCCAGTACTTC. This encodes CASSHHADRVGTQYF.

The chain has TRBV4-1 and TRBJ1-4; D possibly corresponds to TRBD1 (5 bases). The CDR3 sequence is 16 residues long. The germline V and J ends were trimmed by 1 base and 8 bases, with 17 bases remaining between them. Germline V gives CDR1 MGHRA, CDR2 YSYEKL. The CDR3 spells CASSQVIRGWEEKLFF. In nucleotides, the CDR3 is TGCGCCAGCAGCCAAGTTATACGGGGGTGGGAGGAAAAACTGTTTTTT.

CDR3 residues: CASSIQASNQPQHF. CDR3 nucleotides: TGTGCCAGCAGCATCCAGGCTAGCAATCAGCCCCAGCATTTT. The gene calls are TRBV7-8 and TRBJ1-5, with no clear D. The ends were cut back, 5 bases at V and 0 bases at J, with 8 bases in the middle. Germline values: CDR1 SGHVS, CDR2 FQNEAQ. This CDR3 is built from 14 residues.

This chain connects TRBV24-1 to TRBJ1-2, with no clear D. This CDR3 comprises 15 residues. V lost 3 bases and J lost 4, with 14 bases in between. Looked up from germline, CDR1 is KGHDR and CDR2 is SFDVKD. CDR3 protein: CATSDGPSSGYGYTF. In DNA, the CDR3 is TGTGCCACCAGTGATGGACCGTCCTCGGGCTATGGCTACACCTTC.

The chain has TRBV4-3 and TRBJ1-1; no definite D call. The CDR3 covers 15 residues. Germline lookup yields CDR1 LGHNA and CDR2 YSLEER. V lost 2 bases, J lost 1 base, and 11 bases lay in between. The CDR3 DNA is TGCGCCAGCAGCCAAAGCCGGCACCCGAACACTGAAGCTTTCTTT. As protein: CASSQSRHPNTEAFF.

The J gene is TRBJ2-7, the V gene TRBV9, with 7 bases lining up with TRBD1. This CDR3 contains 14 residues. The germline V gene encodes CDR1 SGDLS and CDR2 YYNGEE. Losses at the gene ends were 0 bases for V and 2 bases for J; bases not matched to a gene: 2. This CDR3 reads CASSVEGAAYEQYF. Written as DNA, the CDR3 is TGTGCCAGCAGCGTAGAGGGGGCGGCCTACGAGCAGTACTTC.

The chain links TRBV18 to TRBJ2-5, with 13 nucleotides matching TRBD2. The CDR3 covers 20 residues. J was trimmed by 8 bases and V by 3 bases; bases with no gene match: 21. The germline V gene has CDR1 KGHSH and CDR2 LQKENI. The CDR3 DNA follows: TGTGCCAGCTCACCGGTTCGAAGGGGGACTAGCGGGACCCCTTTAGATACCCAGTACTTC. As protein: CASSPVRRGTSGTPLDTQYF. The whole variable domain, filled in from reference TRBV18 and TRBJ2-5, reads NAGVMQNPRHLVRRRGQEARLRCSPMKGHSHVYWYRQLPEEGLKFMVYLQKENIIDESGMPKERFSAEFPKEGPSILRIQQVVRGDSAAYFCASSPVRRGTSGTPLDTQYFGPGTRLLVL.

This clone was detected a few times. The chain combines TRBV18 with TRBJ1-1, with D perhaps matching TRBD1 (5 bases). V shed 1 base and J shed 0 bases, with 12 bases lying between them. CDR1 and CDR2 (germline): KGHSH, LQKENI. This CDR3 spans 16 amino acids. The CDR3 is CASSPRAWGMNTEAFF. As DNA, the CDR3 is TGTGCCAGCTCACCACGGGCCTGGGGCATGAACACTGAAGCTTTCTTT. Filled out from reference TRBV18 and TRBJ1-1, the complete variable domain reads NAGVMQNPRHLVRRRGQEARLRCSPMKGHSHVYWYRQLPEEGLKFMVYLQKENIIDESGMPKERFSAEFPKEGPSILRIQQVVRGDSAAYFCASSPRAWGMNTEAFFGQGTRLTVV.

This chain connects TRBV6-4 to TRBJ1-1, with D unclear. V lost 3 bases to trimming and J lost 3 bases, with 8 bases between them. The germline CDR1 and CDR2 sequences are MRHNA and SNTAGT. The CDR3 runs 13 residues. The CDR3 here is CASSEYGDTEAFF. The CDR3 DNA follows: TGTGCCAGCAGTGAGTACGGGGACACTGAAGCTTTCTTT.

The chain combines TRBV18 with TRBJ1-3; weak D call: TRBD1 (6 bases). Between the trimmed V and J ends, which lost 3 bases and 4 bases, there was a span of 10 bases. Germline V gene lookup returns CDR1 KGHSH and CDR2 LQKENI. The CDR3 length is 14 residues. The CDR3 nucleotides are TGTGCCAGCTCACCGGCAGGGGCGGGAAACACCATATATTTT. Protein: CASSPAGAGNTIYF.

The V gene is TRBV19, the J gene TRBJ1-4; the D is unclear. This CDR3 region has 14 residues. From germline, CDR1 is LNHDA and CDR2 SQIVND (reference sequence). Trimming removed 0 bases at V and 8 bases at J, with 10 bases between. CDR3 residues: CASSIDTGREKLFF. In DNA, the CDR3 is TGTGCCAGTAGTATAGACACCGGGCGGGAAAAACTGTTTTTT. Together with reference TRBV19 and TRBJ1-4, the CDR3 gives the full variable domain: DGGITQSPKYLFRKEGQNVTLSCEQNLNHDAMYWYRQDPGQGLRLIYYSQIVNDFQKGDIAEGYSVSREKKESFPLTVTSAQKNPTAFYLCASSIDTGREKLFFGSGTQLSVL.

The chain links TRBV19 to TRBJ1-2; D perhaps matches TRBD1 (5 bases). This CDR3 spans 14 amino acids. V lost 5 bases, J lost 5 bases, and 15 bases lay in between. Germline V CDR1 and CDR2: LNHDA, SQIVND (reference sequence). The chain's CDR3 is CASSHDRTNYGYTF. The CDR3 DNA reads TGTGCCAGTAGTCACGACAGAACCAATTATGGCTACACCTTC.

V is TRBV19 and J is TRBJ2-5; the D call may be TRBD1 or TRBD2 (5 bases each). This CDR3 has 14 residues. V lost 5 bases and J lost 2, with 12 bases in between. Germline V gives CDR1 LNHDA, CDR2 SQIVND (reference sequence). CDR3 sequence reads: CASSPWGIQETQYF. The CDR3 DNA follows: TGTGCCAGTAGTCCTTGGGGGATACAAGAGACCCAGTACTTC. Looking up the rest from reference TRBV19 and TRBJ2-5 gives the full variable domain: DGGITQSPKYLFRKEGQNVTLSCEQNLNHDAMYWYRQDPGQGLRLIYYSQIVNDFQKGDIAEGYSVSREKKESFPLTVTSAQKNPTAFYLCASSPWGIQETQYFGPGTRLLVL.

CDR3 DNA: TGTGCCAGCAGCCAAGGAATGATGGACAGGGCCGGCTACACCTTC. As protein: CASSQGMMDRAGYTF. The chain links TRBV3-1 (or the pseudogene TRBV3-2) to TRBJ1-2; 8 bases align to TRBD1. CDR3 length: 15 amino acids. V lost 1 base, J lost 8 bases, and 9 bases stayed unmatched. Per germline, CDR1 LGHDT and CDR2 YNNKEL (reference sequence).